This TCR beta chain originates from a study of blood T cell repertoires in COVID-19. The sample holds a few counts of this clone. The protocol was immunoSEQ multiplex PCR, while the TCRdb copy is restricted to in-frame clones and leaves out a portion. The repertoire consists of tens of thousands of clones, with 70% to 85% occurring once and the leading ten covering about 32%. The CDR3 contains 17 residues. Trimming removed 0 bases from V and 5 bases from J, with 17 bases in between. Per germline, CDR1 LNHNV and CDR2 YYDKDF (reference sequence). The sequenced sample consisted of peripheral blood. This TCR was recovered from a human donor in a cohort sampled during active COVID-19. J is TRBJ2-1 and V is TRBV15; the D gene is possibly TRBD2 (6 bases). CDR3 amino acids: CATSRDLSTRLNNEQFF. The CDR3 DNA is TGTGCCACCAGCAGAGACTTGTCGACTAGGCTTAACAATGAGCAGTTCTTC.